This TCR beta chain was obtained from a study of Ad26.COV2.S vaccination and SARS-CoV-2 variants. Study at large: Participant was drawn from the COV1001 Ad26.COV2.S trial arm. Whole-study results and caveats: Following vaccination, spike-specific CD8+ and CD4+ T cell responses reportedly exhibited substantial breadth. Those who received the vaccine showed greater spike-specific TCR breadth than those given placebo.

Described treatment: some 20 received Ad26.COV2.S at low or high dose, single or two shots; roughly five received placebo; per-sample allocation not given. Day 63 after the first injection of vaccine or placebo was the sampling time. An Ad26 vector that expressed Wuhan-strain SARS-CoV-2 spike constituted the vaccine. Sequenced by immunoSEQ multiplex PCR; TCRdb stores in-frame clones only, minus some. The data hold about half a million clones, with nearly 90% observed a single time. Germline V gives CDR1 MDHEN, CDR2 SYDVKM. Trimming left V 9 bases short and J 3 bases short, with 15 bases between. This CDR3 spans 13 amino acids. In this sample, this clone turned up once. Its target is unknown.

The chain is built from TRBV28 and TRBJ2-7; the D gene is possibly TRBD1 (6 bases). The sequences come from peripheral blood, collected in a trial of Ad26.COV2.S vaccine versus placebo. This receptor was taken from a person between 18 and 59 years old who received the Ad26.COV2.S COVID-19 vaccine or a placebo. CDR3 nucleotides: TGTGCCAGTTGCATACAGGGATACTACGAGCAGTACTTC. Residues: CASCIQGYYEQYF. Variable domain in full (rest from reference TRBV28 and TRBJ2-7): DVKVTQSSRYLVKRTGEKVFLECVQDMDHENMFWYRQDPGLGLRLIYFSYDVKMKEKGDIPEGYSVSREKKERFSLILESASTNQTSMYLCASCIQGYYEQYFGPGTRLTVT.